This is a list of T cell receptor beta chains from one sample in a study of blood T cell repertoires in COVID-19. Method: immunoSEQ multiplex PCR; TCRdb's copy keeps in-frame clones and lacks some. The repertoire holds roughly 230,000 clones, roughly 84% seen once, with 3.6% in the top ten. Sequencing was carried out using peripheral blood. The receptors here all came from a woman older than 75 with acute or convalescent COVID-19. The CDR3 runs from the conserved cysteine through the conserved F or W. D genes are given only for firm matches. Only part of the rows carry a size: once, few, many, or a class if the clone is expanded.

V,size,J,D,DNA,CDR3
TRBV2,few,TRBJ2-2,TRBD2,TGTGCCAGCAGTCTCCGGACTAGCGGGGGGTATAGGAACACCGGGGAGCTGTTTTTT,CASSLRTSGGYRNTGELFF
TRBV6-5,NA,TRBJ1-4,TRBD1,TGTGCCAGCAGAAAACAGGGGGCCGGTGAAAAACTGTTTTTT,CASRKQGAGEKLFF
TRBV4-1,NA,TRBJ2-7,TRBD2,TGCGCCAGCAGCCAAGTCACTAGCGGGGGGCCCTCCTACGAGCAGTACTTC,CASSQVTSGGPSYEQYF
TRBV12-5,NA,TRBJ1-6,NA,TGTGCTAGTGGTCAGGGCAGGCAGGGGAGACCCCTCCACTTT,CASGQGRQGRPLHF
TRBV10-3,NA,TRBJ2-5,NA,TGTGCCATCAGTGAGTCTCTGGGGGGGACCCAGTACTTC,CAISESLGGTQYF
TRBV4-1,NA,TRBJ1-2,NA,TGCGCCAGCAGCCAAGATCTGGGCGTTTACACCTTC,CASSQDLGVYTF
TRBV5-4,once,TRBJ2-1,NA,TGTGCCAGCAGCGTCGGAGGCGGGCGCTCCTACAATGAGCAGTTCTTC,CASSVGGGRSYNEQFF
TRBV6-1,NA,TRBJ1-4,NA,TGTGCCAGCAGTGGATCACAGGCTTGGCAAAATGAAAAACTGTTTTTT,CASSGSQAWQNEKLFF
TRBV2,NA,TRBJ1-6,TRBD1,TGTGCCAGCAGTGACAGGGGGGATTCACCCCTCCACTTT,CASSDRGDSPLHF
TRBV6-5,NA,TRBJ2-1,NA,TGTGCCAGCAGGCTGGGCGATAGCTCCTACAATGAGCAGTTCTTC,CASRLGDSSYNEQFF
TRBV7-3,NA,TRBJ2-1,NA,TGTGCCAGCAGTTATATCTCGACACCCCTCTACAATGAGCAGTTCTTC,CASSYISTPLYNEQFF
TRBV28,few,TRBJ1-6,NA,TGTGCCAGCAGCCTCGGGTCACCCCTCCACTTT,CASSLGSPLHF
TRBV7-8,NA,TRBJ1-6,NA,TGTGCCAGCAGCAATTTGAGGGTATCCTATAATTCACCCCTCCACTTT,CASSNLRVSYNSPLHF
TRBV7-6,NA,TRBJ2-3,NA,TGTGCCAGCAGCTTAGCGCCAGGCCCACTTAACCCAGATACGCAGTATTTT,CASSLAPGPLNPDTQYF
TRBV10-1,NA,TRBJ1-1,TRBD1,TGCGCCAGCCTTTCCTACAGGGGACGGAACACTGAAGCTTTCTTT,CASLSYRGRNTEAFF
TRBV19,NA,TRBJ1-2,NA,TGTGCCAGTAGTATATCCGGCATAGACAGTTCTAACTATGGCTACACCTTC,CASSISGIDSSNYGYTF
TRBV7-2,NA,TRBJ2-7,TRBD1,TGTGCCAGCAGCTTAGGGGGGACAGGGGGCAACGAGCAGTACTTC,CASSLGGTGGNEQYF
TRBV7-2,NA,TRBJ1-1,NA,TGTGCCAGCAGCTTAGATTGGGCTGTGGGGAACACTGAAGCTTTCTTT,CASSLDWAVGNTEAFF